The sample holds a few counts of the clone carrying this T cell receptor beta chain. Its target is unknown. Per germline, CDR1 MDHEN and CDR2 SYDVKM. This CDR3 is built from 14 residues. V was pared by 10 bases and J by 7 bases, with 11 bases of the junction left unmatched. The sample belongs to a study of T cell repertoires in cytomegalovirus infection. Findings and limits, study-wide: CMV-specific HLA-C-restricted TCR beta clonotypes dominated the ex vivo response. Cumulative frequency (of public TCR beta family members) identified carriers of CMV plus the relevant HLA.

TCRdb itself ran the reads through MiXCR, one entry per CDR3 protein. There are a few hundred thousand distinct CDR3 sequences in the sample; approximately 18% occur only once, and 8.7% lies in the top ten. Sample: PBMCs. The chain combines TRBV28 with TRBJ1-5, with TRBD1 matching over 9 bases. This clonotype was obtained from a human donor in good health (CMV status not recorded). Some clones in this sample may be carry-over from other donors' samples. CDR3 nucleotides: TGTGCCATTCAGGGACAGGGATTCTGGCAGCCCCAGCATTTT. Translated, it gives CAIQGQGFWQPQHF.